Listed below are T cell receptor beta chains from one sample, sequenced in a study of PD-1 blockade in mismatch repair-deficient tumors. The assay was immunoSEQ multiplex PCR, and TCRdb's table has in-frame clones only and misses some. The sample includes about 66,000 clones, around 73% of them seen just once. Sample: peripheral blood, taken 2 weeks after starting pembrolizumab. These receptors originate from an adult with mismatch repair-deficient cancer. The conserved cysteine and the conserved F or W are not part of the CDR3 here.

>TRBV7-9|TRBJ1-1
ASSSKDRSNTEAF
>TRBV6-6|TRBJ2-5
ASSSGPAGVGTQY
>TRBV13|TRBJ2-1
ASGGREFNNEQF
>TRBV27|TRBJ1-1
ASNVYRGNSGTEAF
>TRBV15|TRBJ2-3
ATTETERAPMQDTQY
>TRBV30|TRBJ1-4
AWSRENEKLF
>TRBV11-2|TRBJ1-5
ASSPVGGYQPQH
>TRBV30|TRBJ1-2
AWSLPRGYT
>TRBV11-2|TRBJ2-7
ATRTHYEQY
>TRBV30|TRBJ2-7
AWSYGGEGLYEQY
>TRBV6-1|TRBJ1-2
ASSPDSRANYGYT
>TRBV28|TRBJ1-1
ASSSPTTGDRGETF
>TRBV21-1|TRBJ1-5
ASSKARVVSGQPQH
>TRBV18|TRBJ2-2
ASSAAGELF
>TRBV10-1|TRBJ2-5
ASSEGGETQY
>TRBV2|TRBJ2-1
ASSSSESSYNEQF
>TRBV6-1|TRBJ2-3
ASRGGSTDTQY
>TRBV19|TRBJ1-1
ASSIQQGGEAF
>TRBV2|TRBJ2-7
ASRAFPSYEQY